This T cell receptor beta chain is drawn from a study of blood T cell repertoires in COVID-19. Across the whole study: Acute-phase and convalescent COVID-19 samples originated in the United States, Italy and Spain. The cDNA or gDNA used as material had been derived from T cells, B-cell-depleted T cells, or PBMCs.

There are 13 residues in the CDR3. Trimming shortened V by 6 bases and J by 5 bases, and 13 bases separated the two germline ends. Germline V gene lookup returns CDR1 KGHSH and CDR2 LQKENI. Authors' methods: The authors estimated nucleated cell counts from reference gene primer amplification. Sequencing was performed with immunoSEQ multiplex PCR; in TCRdb, only in-frame clones are kept and a portion is missing. The D gene and trimming were derived from the DNA, and the V and J assignments and clone size from that table. The sample consists of 58,000 or so clones, about 85% of them appearing once. This sequence originates from a woman aged 70-85 years with active COVID-19. The source material was peripheral blood. The V and J genes are TRBV18 and TRBJ2-5; perhaps TRBD2 as D (5 bases). CDR3 amino acids: CASSVEVQETQYF. CDR3 in DNA: TGTGCCAGCTCGGTGGAGGTTCAGGAGACCCAGTACTTC.